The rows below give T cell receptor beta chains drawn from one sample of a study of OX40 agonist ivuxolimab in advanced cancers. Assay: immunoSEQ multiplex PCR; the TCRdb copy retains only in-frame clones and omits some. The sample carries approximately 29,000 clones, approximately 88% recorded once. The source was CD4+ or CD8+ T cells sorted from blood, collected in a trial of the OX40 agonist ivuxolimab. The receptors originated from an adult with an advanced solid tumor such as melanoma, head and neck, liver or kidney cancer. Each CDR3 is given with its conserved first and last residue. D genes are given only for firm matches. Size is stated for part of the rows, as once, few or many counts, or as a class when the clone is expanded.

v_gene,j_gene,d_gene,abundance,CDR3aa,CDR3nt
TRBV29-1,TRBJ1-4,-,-,CSVARIPTNEKMFF,TGCAGCGTGGCCCGAATTCCAACTAATGAAAAAATGTTTTTT
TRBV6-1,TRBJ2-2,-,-,CASSVKGAGVGNTGELFF,TGTGCCAGCAGTGTTAAGGGCGCTGGGGTGGGGAACACCGGGGAGCTGTTTTTT
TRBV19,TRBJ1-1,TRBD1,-,CASSIGQGNTEAFF,TGTGCCAGTAGTATTGGACAGGGGAACACTGAAGCTTTCTTT
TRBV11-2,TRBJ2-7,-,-,CASGDEQYF,TGTGCCAGTGGGGACGAGCAGTACTTC
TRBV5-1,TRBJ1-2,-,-,CASSPRLGNYGYTF,TGCGCCAGCAGCCCGAGGTTGGGGAACTATGGCTACACCTTC
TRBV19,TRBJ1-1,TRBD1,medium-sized,CASSGDRGFAEAFF,TGTGCCAGTAGTGGGGACAGGGGTTTCGCTGAAGCTTTCTTT
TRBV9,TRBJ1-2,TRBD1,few,CASSVGQGANYGYTF,TGTGCCAGCAGCGTAGGCCAGGGGGCTAACTATGGCTACACCTTC
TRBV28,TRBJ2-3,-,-,CASSFLGPDTQYF,TGTGCCAGCAGTTTTTTGGGACCTGATACGCAGTATTTT
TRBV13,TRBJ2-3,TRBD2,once,CASSTRTSGNTDTQYF,TGTGCCAGCAGCACCAGGACTAGCGGAAACACAGATACGCAGTATTTT
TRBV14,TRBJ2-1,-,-,CASSRWAPRTRAFEQFF,TGTGCCAGCAGCCGGTGGGCGCCTAGGACCAGGGCATTTGAGCAGTTCTTC
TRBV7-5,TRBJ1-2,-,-,CVRSTGGANYGYTF,TGTGTCAGAAGCACAGGGGGCGCCAACTATGGCTACACCTTC
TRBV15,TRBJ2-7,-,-,CATSTWVGVYEQYF,TGTGCCACCAGCACCTGGGTGGGAGTCTACGAGCAGTACTTC
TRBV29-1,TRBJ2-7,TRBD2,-,CSVVLAGSSYEQYF,TGCAGCGTTGTGCTAGCGGGGAGCTCCTACGAGCAGTACTTC
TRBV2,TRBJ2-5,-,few,CAILLVKTQYF,TGTGCCATCTTACTGGTGAAAACCCAGTACTTC
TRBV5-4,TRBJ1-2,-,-,CASSSTYGYTF,TGTGCCAGCAGCTCTACCTATGGCTACACCTTC
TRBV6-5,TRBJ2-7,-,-,CASSYRWTGPEYF,TGTGCCAGCAGTTATCGATGGACTGGTCCGGAGTACTTC
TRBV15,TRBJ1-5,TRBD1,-,CATSRDDGQGARENSNQPQHF,TGTGCCACCAGCAGAGATGATGGCCAGGGGGCGAGGGAGAATAGCAATCAGCCCCAGCATTTT
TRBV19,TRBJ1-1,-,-,CASSIGPGWNTEAFF,TGTGCCAGTAGTATAGGGCCAGGGTGGAACACTGAAGCTTTCTTT
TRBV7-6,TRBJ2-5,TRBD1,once,CASSLALTGVDTENQETQYF,TGTGCCAGCAGCTTAGCGCTGACAGGGGTGGACACCGAGAATCAAGAGACCCAGTACTTC
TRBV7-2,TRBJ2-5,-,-,CASSSQGWDKETQYF,TGTGCCAGCAGCTCCCAGGGTTGGGATAAAGAGACCCAGTACTTC
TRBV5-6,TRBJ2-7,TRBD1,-,CASSLGQFGYEQYF,TGTGCCAGCAGTTTGGGACAGTTCGGCTACGAGCAGTACTTC
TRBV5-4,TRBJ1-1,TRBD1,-,CASSSGTGKTEAFF,TGTGCCAGCAGCTCGGGGACAGGGAAGACTGAAGCTTTCTTT
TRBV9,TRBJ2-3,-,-,CASSPPSTDTQYF,TGTGCCAGCAGCCCCCCCTCCACAGATACGCAGTATTTT
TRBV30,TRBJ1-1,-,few,CAWSPGPIFTEAFF,TGTGCCTGGAGTCCGGGACCGATCTTCACTGAAGCTTTCTTT
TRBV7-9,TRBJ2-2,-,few,CASSFRTIGELFF,TGTGCCAGCAGCTTTAGGACAATCGGGGAGCTGTTTTTT
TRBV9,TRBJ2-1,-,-,CASSVGRSYEQFF,TGTGCCAGCAGCGTAGGCCGGAGCTATGAGCAGTTCTTC
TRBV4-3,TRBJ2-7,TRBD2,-,CASSLTTGGTYEQYF,TGCGCCAGCAGCCTGACAACGGGGGGAACCTACGAGCAGTACTTC
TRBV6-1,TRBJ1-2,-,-,CASTTGGPSARF,TGTGCCAGCACCACTGGGGGGCCGAGTGCCCGCTTC
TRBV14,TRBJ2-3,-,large,CASSQDRTMGDTQYF,TGTGCCAGCAGCCAAGACAGGACCATGGGAGATACGCAGTATTTT
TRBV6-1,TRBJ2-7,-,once,CASTFRTETYEQYF,TGTGCCAGCACCTTTCGGACCGAAACCTACGAGCAGTACTTC
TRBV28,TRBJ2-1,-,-,CASSNPFLGGQGNEQFF,TGTGCCAGCAGCAATCCGTTTTTGGGGGGACAAGGCAATGAGCAGTTCTTC
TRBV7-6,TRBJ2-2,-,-,CASSLAAGSGGELFF,TGTGCCAGCAGCTTAGCCGCAGGGTCTGGCGGGGAGCTGTTTTTT
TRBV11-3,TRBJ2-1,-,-,CASSLEGGIDNEQFF,TGTGCCAGCAGCTTAGAAGGCGGGATAGACAATGAGCAGTTCTTC
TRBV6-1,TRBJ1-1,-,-,CASSETVEAFF,TGTGCCAGCAGCGAGACGGTTGAAGCTTTCTTT
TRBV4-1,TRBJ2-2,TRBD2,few,CASSGSSGGVNTGELFF,TGCGCCAGCAGTGGTTCTAGCGGGGGGGTTAACACCGGGGAGCTGTTTTTT
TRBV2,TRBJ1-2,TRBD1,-,CASSGPFPGQANYGYTF,TGTGCCAGCAGCGGCCCCTTTCCGGGACAGGCTAACTATGGCTACACCTTC
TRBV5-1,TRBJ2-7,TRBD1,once,CASSLDRGGEQYF,TGCGCCAGCAGCTTGGACAGGGGTGGAGAGCAGTACTTC
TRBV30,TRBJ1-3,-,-,CAWIIRNTPRTIYF,TGTGCCTGGATCATAAGAAATACCCCGAGGACCATATATTTT
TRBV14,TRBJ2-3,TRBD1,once,CASSQWTGADTQYF,TGTGCCAGCAGCCAATGGACAGGGGCAGATACGCAGTATTTT
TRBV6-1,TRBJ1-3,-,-,CASSVGEGYSGNTIYF,TGTGCCAGCAGTGTAGGGGAGGGGTACTCTGGAAACACCATATATTTT
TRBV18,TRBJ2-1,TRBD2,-,CASSPYPSGTSYNEQFF,TGTGCCAGCTCACCATATCCTAGCGGGACCTCCTACAATGAGCAGTTCTTC
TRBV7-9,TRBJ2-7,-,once,CASSSRVALNYEQYF,TGTGCCAGCAGCTCTAGGGTGGCCCTTAATTACGAGCAGTACTTC
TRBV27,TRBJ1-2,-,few,CASSLSLRGAGGYTF,TGTGCCAGCAGTTTAAGCTTGCGGGGGGCGGGAGGCTACACCTTC
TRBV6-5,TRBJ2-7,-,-,CASTLSGTDSYEQYF,TGTGCCAGCACCCTCTCCGGGACGGATTCCTACGAGCAGTACTTC
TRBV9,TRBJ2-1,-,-,CASSGSGIEQFF,TGTGCCAGCAGCGGAAGCGGTATCGAGCAGTTCTTC
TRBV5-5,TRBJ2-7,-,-,CASSWGAGDESYEQYF,TGTGCCAGCAGCTGGGGGGCAGGGGACGAATCCTACGAGCAGTACTTC
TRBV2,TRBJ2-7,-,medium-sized,CASIGTSAVYEQYF,TGTGCCAGCATTGGGACATCGGCGGTGTACGAGCAGTACTTC
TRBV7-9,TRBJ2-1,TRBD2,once,CASSFPTSPVGQFF,TGTGCCAGCAGCTTTCCGACTAGCCCTGTTGGGCAGTTCTTC
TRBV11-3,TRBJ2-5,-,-,CASSEAGLETQYF,TGTGCCAGCAGCGAGGCGGGGCTAGAGACCCAGTACTTC
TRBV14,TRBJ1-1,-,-,CSSSQEGEQGKNTEAFF,TGTTCCAGCAGCCAAGAGGGAGAACAGGGTAAGAACACTGAAGCTTTCTTT
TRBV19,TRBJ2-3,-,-,CASSLQGLSTDTQYF,TGTGCCAGTAGTCTGCAGGGTCTTAGCACAGATACGCAGTATTTT
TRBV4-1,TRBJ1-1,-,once,CASSQGAGMWTEAFF,TGCGCCAGCAGCCAAGGGGCGGGGATGTGGACTGAAGCTTTCTTT
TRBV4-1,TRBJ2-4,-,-,CASSHAGTLAKNIQYF,TGCGCCAGCAGCCATGCTGGCACGCTAGCCAAAAACATTCAGTACTTC
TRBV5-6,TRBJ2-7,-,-,CASSFGGFYEQYF,TGTGCCAGCAGCTTTGGGGGCTTCTACGAGCAGTACTTC
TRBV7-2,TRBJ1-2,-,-,CASSLGRGVNYGYTF,TGTGCCAGCAGCTTAGGCCGGGGGGTGAACTATGGCTACACCTTC